This TCR beta chain was documented in a study of control samples from healthy donors and cancer patients. The J segment lost 5 bases and the V segment lost 4 bases, leaving 8 bases of the junction unmatched. The CDR3 length is 15 residues. The germline V gene has CDR1 SGHNT and CDR2 YENEEA. Profiled with immunoSEQ multiplex PCR; TCRdb holds only in-frame clones, not every one. The sample has tens of thousands of clones; roughly nine tenths are singletons. The chain carries TRBV11-3 and TRBJ2-7; TRBD1 matches 10 bases. The origin of this receptor is a man aged 45-65 years in good health. Sequenced: blood. CDR3 region: CASSSPGQGKHEQYF. The CDR3 coding sequence is TGTGCCAGCAGCTCGCCGGGACAGGGGAAGCACGAGCAGTACTTC.